This T cell receptor (beta chain) was recovered during a study of Ad26.COV2.S vaccination and SARS-CoV-2 variants. Treatment noted: roughly 19 received Ad26.COV2.S at low or high dose, single or two shots; about 5 received placebo; per-sample allocation not given. On day 63 after the first injection, vaccine and placebo recipients gave samples. Germline CDR1 is MNHEY and CDR2 is SVGAGI. V was pared by 1 base and J by 4 bases, with 13 bases between. The length of the CDR3 is 16 residues. TCRdb keeps only in-frame clones here, not all; method: immunoSEQ multiplex PCR. The repertoire holds 360,000 or so clones, 87% seen once, with more than 3% in the top ten.

The V and J genes are TRBV6-5 and TRBJ2-2, with D perhaps matching TRBD2 (7 bases). The specimen comprised peripheral blood, sampled in a trial of Ad26.COV2.S vaccine versus placebo. This clonotype was sampled from a person aged 18-65 years who received the Ad26.COV2.S COVID-19 vaccine or a placebo. The CDR3 DNA reads as TGTGCCAGCAGTTACTGGGGGGGCGAGAGCACCGGGGAGCTGTTTTTT. It specifies CASSYWGGESTGELFF.